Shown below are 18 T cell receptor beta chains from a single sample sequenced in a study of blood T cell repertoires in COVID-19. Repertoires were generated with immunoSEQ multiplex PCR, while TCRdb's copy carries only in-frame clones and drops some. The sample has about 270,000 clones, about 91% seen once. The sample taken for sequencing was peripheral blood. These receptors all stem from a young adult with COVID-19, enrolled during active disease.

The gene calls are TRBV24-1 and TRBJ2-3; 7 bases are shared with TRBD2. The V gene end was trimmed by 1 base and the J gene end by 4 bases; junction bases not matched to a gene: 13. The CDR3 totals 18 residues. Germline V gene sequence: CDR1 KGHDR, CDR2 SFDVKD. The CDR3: CATSDFPTASGIPDTQYF. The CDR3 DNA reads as TGTGCCACCAGTGATTTCCCGACGGCTAGCGGCATCCCAGATACGCAGTATTTT.

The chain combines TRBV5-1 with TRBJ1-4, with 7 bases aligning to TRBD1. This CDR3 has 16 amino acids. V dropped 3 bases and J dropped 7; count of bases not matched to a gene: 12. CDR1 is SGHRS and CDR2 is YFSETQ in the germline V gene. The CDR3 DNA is TGCGCCAGCAGCTCCGGACAGGACCTGATCCTTGAAAAACTGTTTTTT. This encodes CASSSGQDLILEKLFF. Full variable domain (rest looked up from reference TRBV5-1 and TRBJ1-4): KAGVTQTPRYLIKTRGQQVTLSCSPISGHRSVSWYQQTPGQGLQFLFEYFSETQRNKGNFPGRFSGRQFSNSRSEMNVSTLELGDSALYLCASSSGQDLILEKLFFGSGTQLSVL.

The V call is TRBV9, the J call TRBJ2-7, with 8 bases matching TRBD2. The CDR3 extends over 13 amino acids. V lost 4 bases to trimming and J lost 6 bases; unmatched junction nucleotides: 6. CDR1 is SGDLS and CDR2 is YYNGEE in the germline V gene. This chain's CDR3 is CASSPPGGGEQYF. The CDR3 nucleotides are TGTGCCAGCAGCCCCCCGGGAGGGGGCGAGCAGTACTTC.

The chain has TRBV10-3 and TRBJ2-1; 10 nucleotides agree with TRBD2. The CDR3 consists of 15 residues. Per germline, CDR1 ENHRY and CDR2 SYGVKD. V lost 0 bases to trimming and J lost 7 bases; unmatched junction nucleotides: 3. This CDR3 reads CAISESLAGVNEQFF. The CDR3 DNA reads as TGTGCCATCAGTGAGTCGCTAGCGGGAGTGAATGAGCAGTTCTTC.

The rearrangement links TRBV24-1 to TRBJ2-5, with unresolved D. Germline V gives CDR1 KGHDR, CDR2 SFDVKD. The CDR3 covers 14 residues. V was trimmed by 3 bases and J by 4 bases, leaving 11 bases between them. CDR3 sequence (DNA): TGTGCCACCAGTGATCGCAGAAAAATAGAGACCCAGTACTTC. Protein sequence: CATSDRRKIETQYF.

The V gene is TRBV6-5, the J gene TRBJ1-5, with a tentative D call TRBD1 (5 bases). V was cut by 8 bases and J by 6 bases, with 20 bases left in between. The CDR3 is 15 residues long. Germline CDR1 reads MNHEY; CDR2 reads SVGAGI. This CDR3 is CASGPLVGGGQPQHF. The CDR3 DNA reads TGTGCCAGCGGCCCTCTGGTGGGGGGGGGTCAGCCCCAGCATTTT.

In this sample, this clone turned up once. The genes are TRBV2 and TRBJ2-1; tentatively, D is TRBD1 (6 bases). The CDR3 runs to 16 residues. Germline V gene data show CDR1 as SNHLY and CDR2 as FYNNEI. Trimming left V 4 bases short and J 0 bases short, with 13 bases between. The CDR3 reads CASSGWDINSYNEQFF. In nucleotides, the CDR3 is TGTGCCAGCAGTGGATGGGACATCAACTCCTACAATGAGCAGTTCTTC.

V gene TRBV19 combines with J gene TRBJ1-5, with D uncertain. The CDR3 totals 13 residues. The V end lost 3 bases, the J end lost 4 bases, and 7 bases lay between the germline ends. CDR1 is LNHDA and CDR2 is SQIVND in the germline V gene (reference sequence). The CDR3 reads CASSIQVNQPQHF. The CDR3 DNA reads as TGTGCCAGTAGTATCCAGGTTAATCAGCCCCAGCATTTT.

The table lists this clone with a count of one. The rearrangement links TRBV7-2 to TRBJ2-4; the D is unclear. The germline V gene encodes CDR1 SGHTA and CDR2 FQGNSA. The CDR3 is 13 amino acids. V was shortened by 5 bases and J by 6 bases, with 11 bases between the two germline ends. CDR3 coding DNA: TGTGCCAGCAGCGTTCGCGAGCTAAACATTCAGTACTTC. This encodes CASSVRELNIQYF. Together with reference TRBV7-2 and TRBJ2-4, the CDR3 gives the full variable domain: GAGVSQSPSNKVTEKGKDVELRCDPISGHTALYWYRQSLGQGLEFLIYFQGNSAPDKSGLPSDRFSAERTGGSVSTLTIQRTQQEDSAVYLCASSVRELNIQYFGAGTRLSVL.

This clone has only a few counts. CDR3 sequence reads: CASRRLAGTDTQYF. The CDR3, as DNA: TGTGCCAGCAGACGACTAGCGGGCACAGATACGCAGTATTTT. The chain combines TRBV2 with TRBJ2-3; 9 bases are shared with TRBD2. This CDR3 has 14 residues. CDR1 and CDR2 from the germline V gene are SNHLY and FYNNEI. V was clipped by 6 bases and J by 1 base; unmatched bases: 2.

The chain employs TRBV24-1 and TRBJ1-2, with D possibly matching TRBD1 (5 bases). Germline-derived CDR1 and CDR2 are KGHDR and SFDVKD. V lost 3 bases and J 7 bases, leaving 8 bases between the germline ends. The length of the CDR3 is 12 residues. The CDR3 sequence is CATSDPGFGYTF. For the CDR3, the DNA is TGTGCCACCAGTGATCCAGGGTTTGGCTACACCTTC.

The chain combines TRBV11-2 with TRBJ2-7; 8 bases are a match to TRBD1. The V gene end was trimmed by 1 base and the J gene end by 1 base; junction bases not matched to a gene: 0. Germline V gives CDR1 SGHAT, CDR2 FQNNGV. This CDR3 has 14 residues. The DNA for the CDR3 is TGTGCCAGCAGCTTAGGGACAGGGTCCTACGAGCAGTACTTC. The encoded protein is CASSLGTGSYEQYF. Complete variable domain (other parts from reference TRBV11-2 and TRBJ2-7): EAGVAQSPRYKIIEKRQSVAFWCNPISGHATLYWYQQILGQGPKLLIQFQNNGVVDDSQLPKDRFSAERLKGVDSTLKIQPAKLEDSAVYLCASSLGTGSYEQYFGPGTRLTVT.

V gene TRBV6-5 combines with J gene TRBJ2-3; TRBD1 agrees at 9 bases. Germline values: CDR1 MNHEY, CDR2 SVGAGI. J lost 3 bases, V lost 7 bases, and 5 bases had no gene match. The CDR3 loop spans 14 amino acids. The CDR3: CASNTGGSTDTQYF. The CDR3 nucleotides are TGTGCCAGCAATACAGGGGGCTCTACAGATACGCAGTATTTT.

CDR3 residues: CSVTRGTYEQYF. CDR3 sequence (DNA): TGCAGCGTTACCAGGGGGACCTACGAGCAGTACTTC. The chain recombines TRBV29-1 with TRBJ2-7; 7 bases agree with TRBD1. The length of the CDR3 is 12 residues. V lost 5 bases, J lost 2 bases, and 3 bases stayed unmatched. Germline-derived CDR1 and CDR2 are SQVTM and ANQGSEA.

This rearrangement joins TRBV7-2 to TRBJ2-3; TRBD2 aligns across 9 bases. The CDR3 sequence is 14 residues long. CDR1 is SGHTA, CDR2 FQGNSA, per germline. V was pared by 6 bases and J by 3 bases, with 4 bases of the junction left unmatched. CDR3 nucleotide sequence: TGTGCCAGCAGAACCGGACTAGCGACAGATACGCAGTATTTT. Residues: CASRTGLATDTQYF.

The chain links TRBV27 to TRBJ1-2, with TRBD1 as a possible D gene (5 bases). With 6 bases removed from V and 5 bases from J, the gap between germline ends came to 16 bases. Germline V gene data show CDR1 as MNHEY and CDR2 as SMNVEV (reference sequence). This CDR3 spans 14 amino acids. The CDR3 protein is CASSLTGTDYGYTF. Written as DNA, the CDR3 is TGTGCCAGCAGCCTTACCGGGACTGATTATGGCTACACCTTC.

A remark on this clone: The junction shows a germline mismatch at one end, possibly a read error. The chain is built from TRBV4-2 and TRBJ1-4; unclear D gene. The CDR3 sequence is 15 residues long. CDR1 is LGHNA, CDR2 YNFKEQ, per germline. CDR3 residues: CASTQGVDTNEKLFF. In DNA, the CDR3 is TGTGCCAGCACCCAAGGAGTTGACACCAATGAAAAACTGTTTTTT.

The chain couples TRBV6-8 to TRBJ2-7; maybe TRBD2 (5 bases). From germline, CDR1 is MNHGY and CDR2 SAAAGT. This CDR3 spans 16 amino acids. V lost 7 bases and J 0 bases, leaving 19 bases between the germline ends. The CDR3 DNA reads TGTGCCAGCATCCAGCGGATTGGAGTGCGCTCCTACGAGCAGTACTTC. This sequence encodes CASIQRIGVRSYEQYF.